The next 20 T cell receptor beta chains were all read from a single sample in a study of blood T cell repertoires in COVID-19. TCRdb's table, derived via immunoSEQ multiplex PCR, lists solely in-frame clones and lacks some. Seen here are 150,000 or so clones, approximately 80% observed once, and the top ten hold approximately 38%. Input material: peripheral blood. These receptor sequences come from a human donor in a cohort sampled during active COVID-19.

The chain links TRBV28 to TRBJ1-2, with D possibly matching TRBD1 (5 bases). The V end was cut by 3 bases, the J end by 6 bases, with 14 bases between. Germline lookup yields CDR1 MDHEN and CDR2 SYDVKM. The CDR3 is 14 amino acids. The CDR3: CASSLRGNSHGYTF. DNA for the CDR3: TGTGCCAGCAGTTTGCGGGGGAATTCTCATGGCTACACCTTC.

The V and J genes are TRBV18 and TRBJ2-2; 7 bases fit TRBD1. The CDR3 length is 16 residues. Germline CDR1 reads KGHSH; CDR2 reads LQKENI. With V trimmed by 6 bases and J by 0 bases, 7 bases remained unmatched. CDR3 in amino acids: CASSLRQGTNTGELFF. The CDR3 DNA follows: TGTGCCAGCTCCCTCAGACAGGGCACGAACACCGGGGAGCTGTTTTTT.

This sequence joins TRBV2 and TRBJ2-2, with D possibly TRBD1 on 5 matching bases. CDR1 and CDR2 from the germline V gene are SNHLY and FYNNEI. The CDR3 runs 12 residues. Deletions cut 8 bases from V and 4 bases from J, with 8 bases between. For the CDR3, the DNA is TGTGCCAGCGGCAGGGTCACCGGGGAGCTGTTTTTT. Its protein product is CASGRVTGELFF.

The J gene is TRBJ1-6, the V gene TRBV28; 11 bases are shared with TRBD1. This CDR3 has 16 amino acids. Germline loops: CDR1 MDHEN, CDR2 SYDVKM. V shed 6 bases and J 10 bases; nucleotides not matched to a gene: 11. This CDR3 is CASRLGQGAGGSPLHF. Written as DNA, the CDR3 is TGTGCCAGCAGACTCGGACAGGGGGCGGGAGGATCACCCCTCCACTTT.

This chain links TRBV19 with TRBJ1-1; D ambiguous. The CDR3 runs 15 residues. Germline V gene data show CDR1 as LNHDA and CDR2 as SQIVND (reference sequence). V was shortened by 2 bases and J by 8 bases, with 18 bases between the two germline ends. CDR3 DNA: TGTGCCAGTAGTATATCCTTTTGGGCTAATATCGAAGCTTTCTTT. Its translation: CASSISFWANIEAFF.

The chain combines TRBV7-2 with TRBJ2-7; 9 nucleotides align to TRBD2. Germline loops: CDR1 SGHTA, CDR2 FQGNSA. Unmatched junction bases numbered 8, after V lost 5 bases and J lost 3 bases. The CDR3 has 15 residues. The CDR3 loop is CASSPSSGGLYEQYF. The CDR3 DNA reads TGTGCCAGCAGCCCCTCCAGCGGGGGGCTCTACGAGCAGTACTTC.

This clone was counted once. The chain is built from TRBV7-2 and TRBJ2-7; weak D call: TRBD1 (5 bases). The V gene's germline CDR1 is SGHTA and CDR2 FQGNSA. This CDR3 is 15 amino acids long. With 1 base removed from V and 0 bases from J, the gap between germline ends came to 10 bases. The DNA for the CDR3 is TGTGCCAGCAGCTTAGGGGGCACTCCCTCCTACGAGCAGTACTTC. Amino acids: CASSLGGTPSYEQYF.

The chain joins TRBV24-1 to TRBJ2-6; D is unresolved. This CDR3 has 16 residues. The V end was cut by 4 bases, the J end by 2 bases, with 11 bases between. Germline CDR1 KGHDR, CDR2 SFDVKD. The CDR3 DNA sequence: TGTGCCACCAGTGACCTCACAGTGACTGGGGCCAACGTCCTGACTTTC. Residues: CATSDLTVTGANVLTF.

The V gene is TRBV7-9, the J gene TRBJ1-2; D is unclear. The V end lost 4 bases, the J end lost 4 bases, and 10 bases lay between the germline ends. CDR3 size: 13 residues. Germline-derived CDR1 and CDR2 are SEHNR and FQNEAQ (reference sequence). CDR3 DNA: TGTGCCAGCAGCTCTATAGAGGCCTATGGCTACACCTTC. As protein: CASSSIEAYGYTF. The variable domain in full, completed from reference TRBV7-9 and TRBJ1-2, reads DTGVSQNPRHKITKRGQNVTFRCDPISEHNRLYWYRQTLGQGPEFLTYFQNEAQLEKSRLLSDRFSAERPKGSFSTLEIQRTEQGDSAMYLCASSSIEAYGYTFGSGTRLTVV.

The J gene is TRBJ2-7, the V gene TRBV11-2; perhaps TRBD1 as D (5 bases). Germline CDR1 is SGHAT and CDR2 is FQNNGV. V was pared by 2 bases and J by 6 bases, with 5 bases between. This CDR3 is 11 amino acids long. CDR3 bases: TGTGCCAGCAGCTTAACAGGCGAGCAGTACTTC. Translating gives CASSLTGEQYF.

The chain has TRBV9 and TRBJ2-7; 9 nucleotides match TRBD1. The CDR3 sequence is 15 residues long. V trimming: 4 bases; J trimming: 2 bases; junction bases outside the gene matches: 7. The germline V gene encodes CDR1 SGDLS and CDR2 YYNGEE. The CDR3 nucleotides are TGTGCCAGCAGCAAAGGGGACAGGGACACCTACGAGCAGTACTTC. It encodes CASSKGDRDTYEQYF.

The sample holds a few counts of this clone. V gene TRBV14 combines with J gene TRBJ1-1, with D unresolved. From germline, CDR1 is SGHDN and CDR2 FVKESK. The V end lost 5 bases, the J end lost 5 bases, and 15 bases lay between the germline ends. CDR3 size: 14 residues. This chain's CDR3 is CASSGRTGGTEAFF. DNA of the CDR3: TGTGCCAGCAGCGGTCGGACCGGCGGGACTGAAGCTTTCTTT.

V gene TRBV7-9 combines with J gene TRBJ2-1; the match to TRBD2 covers 8 bases. This CDR3 comprises 13 residues. Germline CDR1 reads SEHNR; CDR2 reads FQNEAQ (reference sequence). V shed 5 bases and J 10 bases; nucleotides not matched to a gene: 7. CDR3 sequence reads: CASSPYGGVEQFF. The CDR3 DNA reads as TGTGCCAGCAGCCCCTACGGGGGGGTGGAGCAGTTCTTC.

The genes are TRBV3-1 (or the pseudogene TRBV3-2) and TRBJ1-3, with TRBD1 as a possible D gene (6 bases). CDR1 LGHDT and CDR2 YNNKEL come from the germline V gene (reference sequence). CDR3 length: 16 amino acids. With 1 base removed from V and 4 bases from J, the gap between germline ends came to 14 bases. As DNA, the CDR3 is TGTGCCAGCAGCCAAGTGAATTGGGGGCAGGGAAACACCATATATTTT. It translates to CASSQVNWGQGNTIYF.

The V call is TRBV6-5, the J call TRBJ1-1; no reliable D call. CDR3 length: 12 amino acids. Germline V gene lookup returns CDR1 MNHEY and CDR2 SVGAGI. Trimming took off 8 bases at V and 0 bases at J, with 7 bases between the two ends. DNA of the CDR3: TGTGCCAGCGACTGGATGAACACTGAAGCTTTCTTT. Translating it yields CASDWMNTEAFF.

This chain connects TRBV6-2 or TRBV6-3 to TRBJ2-7; tentatively, D is TRBD2 (6 bases). The CDR3 is 13 amino acids. The germline CDR1 and CDR2 sequences are MNHEY and SVGEGT. Trimming took off 5 bases at V and 6 bases at J, with 14 bases between the two ends. The CDR3 sequence is CASSRAQGGEQYF. The CDR3 nucleotides are TGTGCCAGCAGTCGGGCCCAGGGAGGCGAGCAGTACTTC.

J is TRBJ1-5 and V is TRBV4-1; 9 nucleotides align to TRBD1. This CDR3 is built from 15 residues. Germline trimming cut 4 bases from V and 4 bases from J; bases unmatched to any gene: 5. CDR1 is MGHRA and CDR2 is YSYEKL in the germline V gene. The CDR3 nucleotides read TGCGCCAGCAGCCTTTCGGACAGGGGTAATCAGCCCCAGCATTTT. This codes for CASSLSDRGNQPQHF.

This clone was found once. This chain links TRBV7-9 with TRBJ2-7; 10 bases agree with TRBD1. Germline V lookup: CDR1 SEHNR, CDR2 FQNEAQ (reference sequence). The CDR3 length is 17 residues. J gave up 2 bases and V 4 bases, and 11 bases lay outside the gene matches. CDR3 sequence: CASSSPPRDRGTYEQYF. The CDR3 coding sequence is TGTGCCAGCAGCTCCCCTCCTAGGGACAGGGGCACCTACGAGCAGTACTTC.

This rearrangement joins TRBV5-5 to TRBJ2-2, with a tentative D call TRBD1 (5 bases). The ends were cut back, 3 bases at V and 6 bases at J, with 9 bases in the middle. Germline V lookup: CDR1 SGHKS, CDR2 YYEKEE (reference sequence). This CDR3 has 13 amino acids. Here the CDR3 reads CASSSGFPGELFF. The CDR3 DNA reads TGTGCCAGCAGCTCAGGGTTCCCCGGGGAGCTGTTTTTT.

Only a few counts were recorded for this clone. CDR3 protein: CASSIDHSPGTSGNTIYF. CDR3 DNA: TGTGCCAGTAGTATAGACCACTCACCGGGAACTTCGGGAAACACCATATATTTT. The genes are TRBV19 and TRBJ1-3; D is unclear. CDR3 length: 18 residues. Germline lookup yields CDR1 LNHDA and CDR2 SQIVND (reference sequence). V was pared by 0 bases and J by 4 bases, with 19 bases between.